This TCR beta chain was profiled in a study of regulatory T cells in long-lasting Graves disease (dated by TCRdb to about 2021). Broadly, across the study: Newly diagnosed Graves' disease patients had taken antithyroid drugs for less than 3 months. Persistent Graves' disease patients were compared with newly diagnosed Graves' disease patients by peripheral blood TCR sequencing and RNA sequencing. The study took place in China and was registered as a clinical trial. A total of around 35 samples were covered by TCR sequencing, comprising approximately 13 persistent and 20 or so newly diagnosed Graves' disease patients. Results and caveats for the whole study, not just this receptor: Sequencing and analysis were limited to the TCR beta chain. Persistent disease showed preferential use of TRBV28, TRBJ1-2 and TRBJ2-5, whereas newly diagnosed disease favored TRBV20-1 and TRBJ2-1. Because the primary lesion, thyroid tissue, could not be accessed, the study looked at peripheral blood alone. As a limitation, the authors acknowledged that the small sample size may reduce accuracy. More public clonotypes were shared among persistent patients (about 2,800) than among newly diagnosed patients (over 900). Persistent Graves' disease patients showed lower TCR Shannon entropy and fewer highly expanded clones than newly diagnosed patients, suggesting clonal expansion.

Based on the germline V gene, the CDR1 and CDR2 sequences are MDHEN and SYDVKM. Trimming at the junction amounts to 5 bases on V and 6 bases on J, and the germline ends lie 8 bases apart. The CDR3 covers 12 residues, taking in both the cysteine and the phenylalanine. The entry retains the CDR3 DNA only, 36 bases that are in frame from base 1. To prepare the library, multiplex PCR was applied. TCRdb records Illumina HiSeq 4000 as the sequencer. iRepertoire HTBI primers and Arm-PCR amplification of CDR3 regions were used to construct TCR beta libraries. Gel purification was performed on PCR products prior to sequencing. In the source study's methods: Gene usage analysis of CDR3 amino acid clonotypes used the roughly 62 TRBV and about 14 TRBJ segments found across samples. COPE and FqMerger were used to merge filtered high-quality paired reads into contigs. BLAST was used to align contigs to the IMGT TRBV, TRBD and TRBJ reference genes, and CDR3 was defined following IMGT. Any clonotype with a frequency above 0.1% was counted as a highly expanded clone. Shannon entropy was used to measure repertoire diversity, and the Gini coefficient was used to measure V-J evenness. Public clonotypes were defined as clonotypes shared by more than one individual. TCRdb handled the public reads itself, with Q25 trimming in fastp and clone calling in MiXCR, and kept productive beta chains. Duplicate CDR3 protein sequences are folded into a single record with the most common DNA and genes. The V and J calls shown here were made by TCRdb, not taken from the authors' results. The sample table contains about 450,000 distinct CDR3 sequences; only one count was recorded for around 13% of them. The top ten constitute over 15% of the sample.

The time point label for this specimen denotes: newly diagnosed GD, antithyroid drugs for less than 3 months. For both TCR sequencing and RNA sequencing, RNA was extracted from PBMCs in TRIzol. Graves' disease was diagnosed according to American Thyroid Association guidelines. Patients for the study were recruited at an endocrinology department in Xi'an, China. From each patient, approximately 10 milliliters of peripheral blood was collected into an EDTA anticoagulant tube. Ficoll Paque Plus density gradient separation was used to isolate PBMCs, and no further T cell sorting was performed. RNA quality was checked with an Agilent 2100 Bioanalyzer and agarose gel, and concentration with a NanoDrop 2000. This clonotype showed up many times. No cognate antigen has been identified for it. No per-base quality is available; no much larger clone lies one base away. The same data also went into a second study, on T cells in Graves' hyperthyroidism and ophthalmopathy. Drawing on the second study: Graves' hyperthyroidism was defined as stable when no progression to ophthalmopathy occurred over 18 months of follow-up. Hyperthyroidism patients were aged 18 to 65 years and newly diagnosed, with disease duration of less than 2 months. Exclusion was applied to patients with uncontrolled infections, other autoimmune diseases, pregnancy or lactation. Diagnoses were based on clinical symptoms, serum thyroxine and TRAb, thyroid ultrasound and orbital computed tomography. The first round of RT-PCR for the TCR CDR3 was performed with the HTBI primer set and the Qiagen OneStep RT-PCR kit. Most expanded thyroid clonotypes (frequency above 0.001) were also detected in blood, a finding suggesting that blood repertoires may reflect thyroid immune responses. Ophthalmopathy was separated from stable hyperthyroidism by a 13 V-J signature model, with just over 85% sensitivity and roughly 84% specificity obtained in cross-validation and 80%/75% obtained in testing. During validation, the model predicted progression to ophthalmopathy a median of approximately 7 months ahead of onset, with almost 71% sensitivity and 72% to 80% specificity. To identify distinguishing TCR V-J signatures, a discovery cohort of around 100 patients was used, comprising approximately 40 with Graves' ophthalmopathy and 57 with stable Graves' hyperthyroidism. Prospective prediction of ophthalmopathy was tested in an independent validation cohort of 18 to 20 hyperthyroidism patients and 15 to 17 patients who later progressed to ophthalmopathy. The 85 to 100 discovery patients were randomly split 7:3 into training and test sets. Thyroid tissue and blood T-cell repertoires from several Graves' hyperthyroidism patients were also compared in the study. Once sampling was done, hyperthyroidism patients were given methimazole at a starting dose of 30 mg daily, whereas ophthalmopathy patients were given high-dose intravenous methylprednisolone. A second multiplex PCR round built the libraries, followed by size selection and purification. Sequencing of the libraries was done on an Illumina HiSeq2000 using paired-end 100 bp reads. SOAPnuke was used to process the raw data, with reads discarded if the reads contained adapters or uncalled bases, had a mean Phred below 15, or lacked an exact constant-primer or identifier match. High-quality paired reads were merged using COPE v1.2.5, and each unique nucleotide sequence was defined as a clonotype. MiTCR v1.1 was used to align the clonotypes against IMGT TRBV, TRBD and TRBJ reference segments. Analysis was restricted to V-J combinations with a frequency above 0.0001, which covered 98% to 99.2% of repertoires. A TCS score was defined as the ratio of F50 (clonal expansion) to E x V (chaos), with BLOSUM62-based TCRdist applied between CDR3 peptides within each V-J. Welch's t-statistics and random forest reduced fewer than 600 V-J features to under 15, which were used in a naive Bayes classifier (R e1071). Sample size was not statistically predetermined, and investigators were not blinded to group allocation. According to the paper, TCR Vbeta CDR3 sequencing was carried out on 120 to 150 peripheral blood samples, which came from 40 to 45 ophthalmopathy, around 74 hyperthyroidism and approximately 17 progressor patients.

This receptor was identified in a woman in her 50s with Graves disease. Donor details come from another sample of the same person, matched by shared clones. The sample was peripheral blood mononuclear cells (PBMCs), taken at new diagnosis, from a patient treated with antithyroid drugs. In this chain, TRBV28 is recombined with TRBJ2-1, with the D gene not clear enough to name. The DNA sequence is as follows: TGTGCCAGCAGTGTTTTAGTCAATGAGCAGTTCTTC. Its translation is CASSVLVNEQFF.